The T cell receptor (beta chain) under discussion was sequenced for a study of T cells in localized non-small cell lung cancer. Study results and limitations: Uninvolved adjacent lung showed peak T cell clonality, exceeding tumor. Tumor samples were not multi-region, leaving intratumor heterogeneity unexcluded. Longer overall survival accompanied higher blood T cell density. Out of the top 100 tumor clones, a median around 56 were seen in adjacent lung.

Using immunoSEQ multiplex PCR, the repertoire was profiled, and TCRdb retains in-frame clones only, with some absent. The sample has approximately 40,000 clones; about 86% are singletons. As regards this clone: What it binds is not known.

Per the germline V gene, CDR1 is MDHEN and CDR2 is SYDVKM. The CDR3 extends over 17 amino acids. The V gene lost 7 bases and the J gene lost 5 bases, with 23 bases spanning the gap. V is TRBV28 and J is TRBJ1-4; weak D call: TRBD1 (6 bases). The receptor was isolated from a man aged 40 to 69 with stage I lung adenocarcinoma. The input for sequencing was peripheral blood, taken before any cancer treatment. This chain's CDR3 is CASTLEIQGQINEKLFF. In DNA, the CDR3 is TGTGCCAGCACCCTAGAAATTCAGGGACAAATCAATGAAAAACTGTTTTTT.